The subject of this entry is one TCR beta chain. This clonotype was counted a few times. This clone's antigen is unknown. No per-base quality is available; no much larger clone lies one base away. Synthesis of TCR cDNA relied on 5'RACE template switching, a step that introduced a universal primer site along with unique molecular identifiers. Priming of cDNA synthesis was performed from both the TCR alpha and TCR beta constant segments. Library amplification used two PCR steps, and the second PCR step added sample barcodes and sequencing adapters. Sequencing of libraries was done on Illumina HiSeq 2500 (2x100 bp) or NovaSeq (2x150 bp). In the original analysis: MIGEC handled demultiplexing of reads and collapsing into UMI consensus sequences, while MiXCR performed V(D)J alignment. Vaccine-responding clonotypes were defined with edgeR using replicate PBMC samples, requiring FDR below 0.01 and a log2 fold change above 5 up to day 15. CD4 or CD8 identity was assigned to each bulk clonotype according to whether the clonotype was present at higher abundance in the sequenced CD4 repertoire or the sequenced CD8 repertoire. TCRdb redid the processing of the public reads, applying fastp at Q25 and MiXCR, and retained in-frame beta chains. Rows merge per CDR3 protein into single entries with the most common DNA and genes. TCRdb's processing, not the study's, gives the V and J calls here. This sample is represented by under 600,000 distinct CDR3 sequences; roughly 14% of them were singletons. Roughly 13% of the sample is in the top ten clones.

A distance of 16 bases separates the germline ends of V and J, which lose 6 bases and 6 bases respectively. Reading the germline V gene (reference sequence) gives CDR1 LNHDA and CDR2 SQIVND. The CDR3 contains 14 residues, cysteine and phenylalanine counted. Only CDR3 DNA remains: 42 bases, in frame from the first base. The sample's treatment or condition label, decoded: live attenuated yellow fever vaccine strain. Two biological replicates of bulk PBMCs were collected at each blood-draw timepoint. PBMCs were isolated from peripheral blood using a standard Ficoll-Paque protocol. RNA was extracted with TriZol from bulk PBMCs, CD4 and CD8 fractions, and dextramer-positive and dextramer-negative fractions. This sample was taken from a study of T cells after yellow fever vaccination (dated by TCRdb to about 2019). A note on the overall study: The SMART-Seq v4 Ultra Low Input RNA kit was used to prepare libraries from fractions with low cell numbers. To track T-cell clones before and after primary and booster YFV17D yellow fever vaccination, bulk TCR alpha and beta repertoires were sequenced longitudinally. The cohort comprised two healthy male donors, one aged 18 to 29 and one aged 30 to 39 years. Bulk PBMC replicates and cell subsets were isolated from blood drawn at multiple timepoints before and after both primary and secondary immunization. Study-level results and caveats: FACS-sorted repertoires could contain abundant contaminating clonotypes from the bulk population, so computational filtering was required. A small share of clonotypes occurred in both CD4 and CD8 compartments, likely arising from convergent recombination. The secondary T-cell response was found to be weaker but faster than the primary response, with a peak reached on day 5 rather than on day 15. Because the study included only a couple of donors, the extent to which the findings can be generalized is limited. After the booster, most of the clones that had expanded following primary vaccination were detected again (96% of CD4 and around 87% of CD8), which suggests that memory was broadly maintained.

The material sequenced was PBMCs, taken on the day of the yellow fever booster vaccination. The receptor was derived from a man aged 30 to 45 who received the YFV17D yellow fever vaccine. The chain is encoded by TRBV19 joined to TRBJ2-3; the D segment could be TRBD2, given 6 matching bases. The DNA sequence is as follows: TGTGCCAGTAGCACTCAAGGAGGGCGGGATACGCAGTATTTT. Translated, it gives CASSTQGGRDTQYF. When the CDR3 is completed using the reference TRBV19 and TRBJ2-3 genes on either side, the full variable domain is DGGITQSPKYLFRKEGQNVTLSCEQNLNHDAMYWYRQDPGQGLRLIYYSQIVNDFQKGDIAEGYSVSREKKESFPLTVTSAQKNPTAFYLCASSTQGGRDTQYFGPGTRLTVL.